This TCR beta chain was identified in a study of shared clonotypes between healthy human individuals (dated by TCRdb to about 2020). General notes on the study: A few men and two women, aged 18 to 49 years, made up the cohort. To estimate repertoire size and how much clonotype sharing occurs between individuals, the study deeply sequenced the blood TCR repertoires of several healthy adults. For each donor, three plates each were used for CD4 naive and CD4 memory, two plates were used for CD8 naive, and one plate was used for CD8 memory. Per donor, leukapheresis produced somewhere between about 0.8 and 9 billion PBMCs. Different laboratories and diverse techniques were used to prepare libraries and sequence TCR repertoires, to increase sequencing depth and limit assay-specific biases. What the work shows at the level of the full study, not this receptor alone: Clonotypes shared by all four sorted-subset donors showed higher generation probabilities than non-shared clonotypes. Sampling was limited to blood, and TCR repertoires in tissue likely differ from TCR repertoires in blood. Because the study included a small number of donors, the genetic and exposure-history diversity represented was limited. Incomplete sequencing was indicated by rarefaction of sorted-subset datasets, despite the large sequencing depth. Estimated clonotype richness was generally larger for naive than for memory subsets. Pairwise subsampling led to the expectation that sequencing depth would affect the degree of clonotype sharing among donors. When four donors were compared, the shared fraction of clonotypes was around 5.1% for naive CD4, 3.5% to 4% for naive CD8, 2% to 2.5% for memory CD4, and under 0.5% for memory CD8.

Regarding this clone: Its antigen remains unidentified. No base qualities exist here, and no much larger clone lies one base off it.

Healthy HIV-negative adults with no recently reported acute infections or vaccinations were included as donors. All donors were Caucasian adults living in Nashville, Tennessee, USA. CD4+ T cells were enriched through magnetic negative selection, after which naive cells were positively selected on CD45RA and the remaining negative fraction served as the memory subset. Blood was obtained by leukapheresis, after which PBMCs were separated by Ficoll-Histopaque density gradient centrifugation and cryopreserved in liquid nitrogen vapor phase. Purity and quantity of every magnetically sorted T cell population were checked by analytical flow cytometry. From each sorted fraction, genomic DNA was isolated and quantified by UV absorbance on a Nanodrop 2000c. TCR CDR3 regions were amplified from genomic DNA by multiplex PCR using the deep immunoSEQ assay. For each cell subset, the extracted genomic DNA was distributed evenly across all wells of several immunoSEQ 96-well plates, and each plate served as one replicate. Each replicate PCR for sorted subsets received about 180 ng genomic DNA, equal to roughly 29,000 T cell genomes. The purified libraries were quantified using a Qubit 3.0 fluorometer, sized with a Bioanalyzer 2100, and then quantified again using the KAPA Library Quantification kit. Every immunoSEQ 96-well plate was sequenced on a dedicated single-read 150-cycle Illumina NextSeq 550 flow cell. In the source study's methods: The immunoSEQ output contained only junctional sequences without quality scores, so filtering could not match that applied to full-length reads. To assign V/J genes and CDR3, sequences were annotated using PyIR, a Python wrapper for IgBLAST v1.9, with IMGT germline references. Reads were removed for weak V/J assignments (E-value above 1e-6), missing CDR3, stop codons, out-of-frame junctions, or ambiguous translated residues. V3J clonotypes were defined as sequences sharing the same inferred V gene, J gene, and CDR3 amino acid sequence. The percentage overlap between two repertoires was calculated by dividing the number of shared unique clonotypes by the size of the smaller repertoire. RTK rarefaction, the Chao1 estimator, and Recon v2.1 estimates of unobserved clonotypes were used to assess repertoire richness. For all TCRbeta clonotypes obtained by the gDNA method from several donors, generation probabilities were computed with OLGA. TCRdb retrieved this table from immuneACCESS and kept in-frame rearrangements only. Not all clones are present; in checked studies, unresolved V genes account for under half, and no reason is known for the remainder. V and J calls and clone size come straight from that table; D and trimming were deduced from the DNA. Recorded for this sample are 2 million or so clones; approximately 95% of them occurred a single time. Under 0.15% of the sample goes to the ten largest clones.

The sequence came from a man younger than 35 in good health. Sequenced sample: naive CD4+ T cells sorted from blood. The sample's cell subset or site label, in plain terms: CD45RA+ positively selected.

In nucleotide form, the sequence is TGTGCCTGGAGGAGGACAGCGGGCTACAATGAGCAGTTCTTC. The resulting protein is CAWRRTAGYNEQFF. Recombination linked TRBV30 to TRBJ2-1; the D gene is possibly TRBD1 or TRBD2, each agreeing over 6 bases. Trimming costs V 3 bases and J 3 bases, and their ends lie 12 bases apart. The germline V gene (reference sequence) yields GTSNPN for CDR1 and SVGIG for CDR2. The CDR3 goes from the cysteine to the phenylalanine over 14 residues. Only the CDR3 DNA is retained, 42 bases long and in frame from the first base.